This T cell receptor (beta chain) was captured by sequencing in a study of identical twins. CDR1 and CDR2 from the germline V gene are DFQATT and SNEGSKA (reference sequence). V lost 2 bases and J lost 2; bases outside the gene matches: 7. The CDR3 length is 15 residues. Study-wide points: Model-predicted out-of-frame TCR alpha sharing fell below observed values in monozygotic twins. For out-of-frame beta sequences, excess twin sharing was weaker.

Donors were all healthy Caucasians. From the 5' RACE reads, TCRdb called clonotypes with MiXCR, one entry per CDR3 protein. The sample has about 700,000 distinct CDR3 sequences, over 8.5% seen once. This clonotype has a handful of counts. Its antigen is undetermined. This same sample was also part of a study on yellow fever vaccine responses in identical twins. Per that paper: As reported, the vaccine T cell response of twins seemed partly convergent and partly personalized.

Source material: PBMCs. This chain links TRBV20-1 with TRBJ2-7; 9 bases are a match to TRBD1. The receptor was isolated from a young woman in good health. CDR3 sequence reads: CSARLPGTGPYEQYF. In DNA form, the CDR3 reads TGCAGTGCTAGACTTCCCGGGACAGGGCCCTACGAGCAGTACTTC.